The clone carrying this T cell receptor beta chain was counted ten times or more. Antigen: not known. The sample originates from a study of T-cell reconstitution after alpha-beta-depleted transplantation in children. CDR1 and CDR2 (germline): SGHRS, YFSETQ. V was pared by 1 base and J by 5 bases, with 8 bases of the junction left unmatched. There are 17 residues in the CDR3. The study, taken as a whole, reports: T-cell numbers and diversity one year post-transplant derived largely from freshly generated T cells.

A TCRbeta library incorporating unique molecular identifiers was prepared. TCRdb re-analysed the PCR reads in MiXCR, keeping a single row per CDR3 protein. The sample lists a few hundred thousand distinct CDR3 sequences; 7.5% to 9% were seen once. Sequencing was performed on peripheral blood, taken 360 days after TCRalphabeta/CD19-depleted stem cell transplant. This TCR was sampled from a female patient aged 2 to 10 who had a stem cell transplant for Fanconi anemia, so the T cells may come from the graft donor. The chain joins TRBV5-1 to TRBJ2-3; 12 nucleotides align to TRBD1. As DNA, the CDR3 is TGCGCCAGCAGCTTGATGGGGACAGGGGGCGCGGGAGATACGCAGTATTTT. Translated, it gives CASSLMGTGGAGDTQYF.